This T cell receptor beta chain was obtained from a study of T cell responses to AZD1222 COVID-19 vaccine. Overall study results and limits: White British donors predominated, females outnumbered males, and clonal diversity was possibly underestimated. Unmutated variant regions are reportedly targeted by nearly half of spike-specific TCRs.

A word on this clone: Antigen specificity is unknown.

The V end lost 3 bases, the J end lost 0 bases, and 20 bases lay between the germline ends. CDR1 is DFQATT, CDR2 SNEGSKA, per germline (reference sequence). The CDR3 length is 17 residues. Using immunoSEQ multiplex PCR, the repertoire was profiled, and TCRdb retains in-frame clones only, with some absent. The data hold fewer than 130,000 clones, with roughly 89% observed a single time. The chain couples TRBV20-1 to TRBJ1-2, with D unclear. The source of this sequence is an adult who received the AZD1222 COVID-19 vaccine. This material consisted of peripheral blood, taken 28 days after the second AZD1222 dose. The CDR3 coding sequence is TGCAGTGCTAGTCGTCGACCCGCAGGAGAGTCTAACTATGGCTACACCTTC. Its protein is CSASRRPAGESNYGYTF.